This T cell receptor (beta chain) was profiled in a study of CXCR3-negative and CXCR3-positive naive CD8 T cells. The study, taken as a whole, reports: CXCR3 expression dropped partially after cryopreservation, and most assays relied on fresh PBMCs. Naive cells used TRBV-TRBJ genes in much the same way whether CXCR3-negative or CXCR3-positive; memory cells did not. TRB CDR3 hydrophobicity was greater in CXCR3-positive naive cells than in CXCR3-negative naive cells. Memory CD8+ cells had much lower diversity, and both naive subsets had comparably high diversity.

Carrying UMI labels, the TRB cDNA libraries were prepared through 5' RACE. Following a re-call of the 5' RACE reads, TCRdb has one entry per CDR3 protein and lacks DNA. The sample includes approximately 59,000 distinct CDR3 sequences. Naive CD8+ T lymphocytes were specified as CD45RO-CCR7+CD27+CD95-. Points on this clonotype: Its specificity is not known.

From germline, CDR1 is SQVTM and CDR2 ANQGSEA. The CDR3 extends over 13 amino acids. This TCR came from a human donor in good health. Some clones in this sample may be carry-over from other donors' samples. The genes are TRBV29-1 and TRBJ2-1. The specimen sequenced was naive CXCR3+ CD8+ T cells from blood. Documented subset: CD45RO-CCR7+CD27+CD95- naive CD8+ T cells expressing CXCR3 (TNR3+). CDR3 amino acids: CSVTGSSYNEQFF.